The next 4 T cell receptor beta chains were all read from a single sample in a study of blood T cell repertoires in COVID-19. Repertoires were generated with immunoSEQ multiplex PCR, while TCRdb's copy carries only in-frame clones and drops some. The data hold some 530,000 clones, with about nine tenths observed a single time. Sample: PBMCs or T cells enriched from blood (not recorded which). The receptor source for this set is a woman in her sixties who had recovered from COVID-19.

This chain joins TRBV6-2 or TRBV6-3 and TRBJ1-1; 7 nucleotides match TRBD1. CDR3 length: 17 amino acids. The trim removed 2 bases at V and 1 base at J, leaving 10 bases unmatched. In germline, CDR1 is MNHEY, CDR2 SVGEGT. The CDR3, as DNA: TGTGCCAGCAGTTACCAGGACAGGACAAGACGGAACACTGAAGCTTTCTTT. It is translated as CASSYQDRTRRNTEAFF.

The chain is built from TRBV28 and TRBJ1-2; tentatively, D is TRBD1 (6 bases). V gave up 9 bases and J gave up 2 bases, with 16 bases separating them. This CDR3 spans 14 amino acids. CDR1 is MDHEN and CDR2 is SYDVKM in the germline V gene. The CDR3 bases are TGTGCCAGACAGACTAAACAGGGAAACTATGGCTACACCTTC. Translation: CARQTKQGNYGYTF.

The gene calls are TRBV9 and TRBJ1-4; TRBD1 matches at 8 bases. Unmatched junction bases numbered 10, after V lost 2 bases and J lost 7 bases. CDR3 size: 16 residues. Germline loops: CDR1 SGDLS, CDR2 YYNGEE. The CDR3 DNA is TGTGCCAGCAGCGTTTCCAGACAGGGGCCTCCTGAAAAACTGTTTTTT. Its protein is CASSVSRQGPPEKLFF.

This clone appeared once. The CDR3, as DNA: TGTGCCAGCAGCTTGTCCGGGACAGGGCCCTACTATGGCTACACCTTC. Protein product: CASSLSGTGPYYGYTF. V gene TRBV7-2 combines with J gene TRBJ1-2; 9 nucleotides align to TRBD1. The CDR3 is made up of 16 amino acids. Per germline, CDR1 SGHTA and CDR2 FQGNSA. The J segment lost 3 bases and the V segment lost 3 bases, leaving 8 bases of the junction unmatched.